What follows is one TCR beta chain and its context. Its antigen is not identified. This record comes from a study of cytomegalovirus exposure and HLA in healthy donors. PCR employed 60 Vbeta and 13 Jbeta primers. Generated by immunoSEQ multiplex PCR, the TCRdb table keeps only in-frame clones and is missing some. This table holds 110,000 or so clones, about 80% found once. Overall study findings and caveats: Most subjects had HLA-A and HLA-B alleles reportedly predicted accurately by TCR beta sequences.

CDR3 length: 15 amino acids. Trimming pared 6 bases from V and 6 bases from J, leaving 21 bases between. Germline CDR1 SNHLY, CDR2 FYNNEI. Sequencing was done on a sample of PBMCs. The V and J genes are TRBV2 and TRBJ2-7; a weak D match, TRBD2 (5 bases). The TCR was taken from a woman aged 30 to 39 in good health and CMV-seropositive. CDR3 residues: CASSDIGSVLFEQYF. CDR3 in DNA: TGTGCCAGCAGCGATATAGGGAGTGTCCTCTTCGAGCAGTACTTC.